Presented here are 30 T cell receptor beta chains from one specimen sequenced in a study of cytomegalovirus exposure and HLA in healthy donors (dated by TCRdb to between 2016 and 2019). Libraries came from the immunoSEQ multiplex PCR assay. A mixture of 60 forward primers for TCR Vbeta segments and 13 reverse primers for TCR Jbeta segments was used in the multiplex PCR. Entries here come from immuneACCESS through TCRdb and include only in-frame sequences with V and J called. Some clones fail to appear in such tables; in the studies checked, an unresolved V gene covers under half of the shortfall, and the cause of the remainder is unknown. The sample data list about 170,000 clones, and 75% of these were observed just once. 2.5% to 3.5% of the sample is in the top ten clones. The sequencing sample was made of PBMCs. The receptors stem from a woman aged 50 to 65 in good health and CMV-seropositive.

The genes are TRBV5-1 and TRBJ2-2; D might be TRBD1 (6 bases). With 5 bases removed from V and 2 bases from J, the gap between germline ends came to 13 bases. The CDR3 runs to 15 residues. CDR1 SGHRS and CDR2 YFSETQ come from the germline V gene. The CDR3 nucleotides are TGCGCCAGCAGTATAGGACAGTCCAACACCGGGGAGCTGTTTTTT. The encoded protein is CASSIGQSNTGELFF.

The chain has TRBV10-3 and TRBJ1-1; 8 bases map to TRBD1. J gave up 5 bases and V 10 bases, and 6 bases lay outside the gene matches. Germline V CDR1 and CDR2: ENHRY, SYGVKD. The CDR3 has 12 amino acids. The CDR3 DNA reads TGTGCCACCTGGACAGGGCGAACTGAAGCTTTCTTT. This gives the protein CATWTGRTEAFF.

This clone was found once. The V and J genes are TRBV5-1 and TRBJ2-2; D may be TRBD2 (6 bases). The CDR3 loop spans 16 amino acids. Germline V lookup: CDR1 SGHRS, CDR2 YFSETQ. Trimming took off 4 bases at V and 0 bases at J, with 13 bases between the two ends. The chain's CDR3 is CASSVTSIANTGELFF. CDR3 in DNA: TGCGCCAGCAGCGTGACTAGTATTGCGAACACCGGGGAGCTGTTTTTT.

V usage is TRBV30 and J usage is TRBJ2-2; 10 bases are a match to TRBD2. Germline loops: CDR1 GTSNPN, CDR2 SVGIG (reference sequence). The CDR3 is 15 residues long. J gave up 6 bases and V 4 bases, and 8 bases lay outside the gene matches. The CDR3 bases are TGTGCCTGGATTACGAAGCGGGGGGGTCCCGGGGAGCTGTTTTTT. This gives the protein CAWITKRGGPGELFF.

The V and J genes are TRBV5-1 and TRBJ2-7, with D perhaps matching TRBD1 (6 bases). The CDR3 is made up of 12 amino acids. The V and J ends lost 4 bases and 4 bases respectively, with 9 bases between them. Germline V lookup: CDR1 SGHRS, CDR2 YFSETQ. The CDR3 region is CASSVQGYEQYF. The CDR3 DNA follows: TGCGCCAGCAGCGTACAGGGTTACGAGCAGTACTTC.

The chain has TRBV5-1 and TRBJ2-6; tentatively, D is TRBD2 (6 bases). This CDR3 has 16 amino acids. The germline V and J ends were trimmed by 4 bases and 3 bases, with 14 bases remaining between them. Per germline, CDR1 SGHRS and CDR2 YFSETQ. The CDR3 bases are TGCGCCAGCAGCCCTCACCCGGGGGTTGGGGCCAACGTCCTGACTTTC. Translation: CASSPHPGVGANVLTF.

The chain combines TRBV5-1 with TRBJ1-2, with 12 bases aligning to TRBD1. With 4 bases clipped from V and 8 bases from J, the junction kept 9 bases outside the gene matches. The CDR3 totals 15 residues. From germline, CDR1 is SGHRS and CDR2 YFSETQ. The CDR3 DNA is TGCGCCAGCAGCAACGGGACAGGGGGCCAAGGAGGCTACACCTTC. Its translation: CASSNGTGGQGGYTF.

This sequence joins TRBV19 and TRBJ1-5; the match to TRBD1 covers 7 bases. CDR1 is LNHDA, CDR2 SQIVND, per germline (reference sequence). The length of the CDR3 is 13 residues. V dropped 9 bases and J dropped 5; count of bases not matched to a gene: 7. This CDR3 is CASTPGGYQPQHF. The CDR3 DNA reads TGTGCCAGCACCCCAGGGGGGTATCAGCCCCAGCATTTT.

The rearrangement uses TRBV27 and TRBJ1-5; TRBD1 matches at 7 bases. The CDR3 length is 14 residues. Germline V gene lookup returns CDR1 MNHEY and CDR2 SMNVEV (reference sequence). J lost 4 bases, V lost 4 bases, and 4 bases had no gene match. Here the CDR3 DNA reads TGTGCCAGCAGTTATGGGGACAGTAATCAGCCCCAGCATTTT. This sequence encodes CASSYGDSNQPQHF.

J is TRBJ1-2 and V is TRBV27; possibly TRBD1 for D (5 bases). CDR3 length: 15 residues. Between the trimmed V and J ends, which lost 1 base and 6 bases, there was a span of 15 bases. The germline V gene encodes CDR1 MNHEY and CDR2 SMNVEV (reference sequence). The CDR3 nucleotides are TGTGCCAGCAGTTTATATCTGGGGCAGATCGATGGCTACACCTTC. It translates to CASSLYLGQIDGYTF.

This chain connects TRBV5-6 to TRBJ2-2, with D perhaps matching TRBD1 (6 bases). V lost 2 bases and J 4 bases, leaving 12 bases between the germline ends. This CDR3 is built from 15 residues. CDR1 is SGHDT, CDR2 YYEEEE, per germline. CDR3 amino acids: CASSLLTGFTGELFF. The DNA for the CDR3 is TGTGCCAGCAGCTTACTCACAGGGTTCACCGGGGAGCTGTTTTTT.

The V gene is TRBV7-9, the J gene TRBJ1-4; D unclear. The CDR3 runs 13 residues. Germline V lookup: CDR1 SEHNR, CDR2 FQNEAQ (reference sequence). With 4 bases removed from V and 4 bases from J, the gap between germline ends came to 7 bases. The CDR3 loop is CASSSPYNEKLFF. The CDR3 bases are TGTGCCAGCAGCTCCCCTTATAATGAAAAACTGTTTTTT.

This chain connects TRBV27 to TRBJ2-3; 12 bases align to TRBD2. The CDR3 totals 17 residues. Unmatched junction bases numbered 6, after V lost 2 bases and J lost 3 bases. The V gene's germline CDR1 is MNHEY and CDR2 SMNVEV (reference sequence). The CDR3 DNA reads TGTGCCAGCAGTTTAAGGAGACTAGCGGGGGTGACAGATACGCAGTATTTT. It yields the protein CASSLRRLAGVTDTQYF.

This chain connects TRBV27 to TRBJ2-1, with TRBD1 matching over 12 bases. CDR3 length: 17 amino acids. Per germline, CDR1 MNHEY and CDR2 SMNVEV (reference sequence). V lost 5 bases to trimming and J lost 6 bases; unmatched junction nucleotides: 11. The CDR3 DNA sequence: TGTGCCAGCAGTCTTTACACCGGGACAGGGGGCCCCAATGAGCAGTTCTTC. This gives the protein CASSLYTGTGGPNEQFF.

V and J are TRBV6-4 and TRBJ2-1; perhaps TRBD1 as D (6 bases). The CDR3 contains 14 residues. Trimming shortened V by 3 bases and J by 0 bases, and 6 bases separated the two germline ends. The germline V gene encodes CDR1 MRHNA and CDR2 SNTAGT. CDR3 coding DNA: TGTGCCAGCAGTGAAGGGGGCTCCTACAATGAGCAGTTCTTC. Amino acids: CASSEGGSYNEQFF.

This rearrangement joins TRBV19 to TRBJ1-4; D remains unclear. V lost 10 bases and J 1 base, leaving 10 bases between the germline ends. The CDR3 covers 13 residues. In germline, CDR1 is LNHDA, CDR2 SQIVND (reference sequence). Here the CDR3 reads CATAGLTNEKLFF. CDR3 DNA sequence: TGTGCCACCGCGGGCTTAACTAATGAAAAACTGTTTTTT.

The V call is TRBV2, the J call TRBJ2-7; the D gene is possibly TRBD1 (6 bases). The V gene lost 4 bases and the J gene lost 6 bases, with 16 bases spanning the gap. In germline, CDR1 is SNHLY, CDR2 FYNNEI. The CDR3 contains 14 residues. CDR3 bases: TGTGCCAGCAGTGTGGTTAACAGGGCCGCCGAGCAGTACTTC. Translation: CASSVVNRAAEQYF.

The chain combines TRBV6-1 with TRBJ1-6; 7 bases fit TRBD1. Trimming at V came to 5 bases and at J to 0 bases, leaving 1 base not matched to a gene. The germline V gene encodes CDR1 MNHNS and CDR2 SASEGT. The CDR3 is 15 amino acids. The CDR3 nucleotides read TGTGCCAGCAGTTCAGGGGGCTCCTATAATTCACCCCTCCACTTT. Translated: CASSSGGSYNSPLHF.

The chain uses TRBV14 and TRBJ1-1; a possible D gene is TRBD1 (5 bases). This CDR3 spans 14 amino acids. V lost 4 bases and J 4 bases, leaving 13 bases between the germline ends. Germline V gene lookup returns CDR1 SGHDN and CDR2 FVKESK. This CDR3 reads CASSLMRGGTEAFF. The CDR3 bases are TGTGCCAGCAGCCTAATGCGGGGGGGCACTGAAGCTTTCTTT.

V usage is TRBV29-1 and J usage is TRBJ2-7, with D maybe TRBD1 (6 bases). There are 13 residues in the CDR3. Germline V gives CDR1 SQVTM, CDR2 ANQGSEA. V was clipped by 2 bases and J by 4 bases, with 12 bases between them. The CDR3 here is CSVETDRPYEQYF. DNA for the CDR3: TGCAGCGTTGAAACGGACAGACCGTACGAGCAGTACTTC.

The chain recombines TRBV6-5 with TRBJ2-7, with TRBD1 identical over 8 bases. With 4 bases clipped from V and 2 bases from J, the junction kept 7 bases outside the gene matches. The CDR3 loop spans 15 amino acids. The germline V gene has CDR1 MNHEY and CDR2 SVGAGI. CDR3 sequence: CASSSWTGNTYEQYF. The DNA of the CDR3 is TGTGCCAGCAGTTCCTGGACAGGGAATACCTACGAGCAGTACTTC.

The chain links TRBV5-6 to TRBJ1-3, with D perhaps TRBD1 (6 bases). Trimming cost V 4 bases and J 4 bases, with 9 bases left between them. Looked up from germline, CDR1 is SGHDT and CDR2 is YYEEEE. The CDR3 loop spans 13 amino acids. The CDR3 nucleotides are TGTGCCAGCAGCCCGGACAGAGGAAACACCATATATTTT. Translating it yields CASSPDRGNTIYF.

The chain has TRBV19 and TRBJ1-2, with D maybe TRBD1 (6 bases). With 4 bases removed from V and 2 bases from J, the gap between germline ends came to 8 bases. The CDR3 has 13 amino acids. Germline V gene lookup returns CDR1 LNHDA and CDR2 SQIVND (reference sequence). The CDR3 region is CASSTGQNYGYTF. The CDR3 nucleotides read TGTGCCAGTAGTACCGGACAGAACTATGGCTACACCTTC.

The table lists this clone with a count of one. V usage is TRBV6-5 and J usage is TRBJ1-2, with D perhaps TRBD1 (5 bases). The germline V and J ends were trimmed by 6 bases and 8 bases, with 22 bases remaining between them. CDR1 and CDR2 (germline): MNHEY, SVGAGI. The length of the CDR3 is 15 residues. The CDR3, as DNA: TGTGCCAGCAGACCGACTCCCGGGAGCGGGGCAGGCTACACCTTC. Protein sequence: CASRPTPGSGAGYTF.

This sequence joins TRBV18 and TRBJ1-4, with TRBD1 matching over 11 bases. Germline V gene lookup returns CDR1 KGHSH and CDR2 LQKENI. The CDR3 has 19 amino acids. V was clipped by 4 bases and J by 6 bases; unmatched bases: 16. Here the CDR3 DNA reads TGTGCCAGCTCACAACCCCGGGACAGGGGGACCAGAGGGCATGAAAAACTGTTTTTT. Translating it yields CASSQPRDRGTRGHEKLFF. The full variable domain, in which reference TRBV18 and TRBJ1-4 provide the parts outside the CDR3, is NAGVMQNPRHLVRRRGQEARLRCSPMKGHSHVYWYRQLPEEGLKFMVYLQKENIIDESGMPKERFSAEFPKEGPSILRIQQVVRGDSAAYFCASSQPRDRGTRGHEKLFFGSGTQLSVL.

This clone has more than one count but fewer than ten. V is TRBV2 and J is TRBJ1-4; perhaps TRBD1 as D (5 bases). V was shortened by 7 bases and J by 2 bases, with 11 bases between the two germline ends. Germline lookup yields CDR1 SNHLY and CDR2 FYNNEI. The CDR3 loop spans 14 amino acids. The CDR3 is CASNSRVTNEKLFF. The CDR3 nucleotides are TGTGCCAGCAACTCCAGGGTGACTAATGAAAAACTGTTTTTT.

The gene calls are TRBV9 and TRBJ1-1, with unresolved D. The CDR3 runs 15 residues. Germline CDR1 and CDR2: SGDLS and YYNGEE. V was trimmed by 0 bases and J by 0 bases, leaving 9 bases between them. The CDR3 protein is CASSVEQIMNTEAFF. CDR3 in DNA: TGTGCCAGCAGCGTAGAACAGATCATGAACACTGAAGCTTTCTTT.

This clone was seen only a few times. V gene TRBV2 combines with J gene TRBJ1-5, with 11 bases identical to TRBD1. Germline CDR1 reads SNHLY; CDR2 reads FYNNEI. This CDR3 contains 15 residues. Trimming at V came to 4 bases and at J to 5 bases, leaving 4 bases not matched to a gene. CDR3 bases: TGTGCCAGCAGTGCGGGACAGGGGGGATATCAGCCCCAGCATTTT. Amino acids: CASSAGQGGYQPQHF.

The gene calls are TRBV27 and TRBJ2-1; 9 positions match TRBD2. The CDR3 extends over 15 amino acids. V was clipped by 3 bases and J by 3 bases; unmatched bases: 3. Germline assignment: CDR1 MNHEY and CDR2 SMNVEV (reference sequence). CDR3 nucleotides: TGTGCCAGCAGTTTTGGCGGGGGGGACTACAATGAGCAGTTCTTC. As protein: CASSFGGGDYNEQFF.

V gene TRBV5-1 combines with J gene TRBJ1-1; 11 bases agree with TRBD1. Trimming cost V 4 bases and J 0 bases; bases outside gene matches: 8. This CDR3 comprises 17 residues. CDR1 SGHRS and CDR2 YFSETQ come from the germline V gene. CDR3 nucleotide sequence: TGCGCCAGCAGCGCCGGGGACAGGGGGTTTTTGAACACTGAAGCTTTCTTT. The encoded protein is CASSAGDRGFLNTEAFF.